This TCR beta chain is drawn from a study of beta chain features in type 1 diabetes. CDR3 length equals 15 residues. Trimming removed 1 base from V and 1 base from J, with 8 bases in between. Germline values: CDR1 SGHAT, CDR2 FQDESV (reference sequence). The investigators reverse transcribed all of the isolated RNA, so they sequenced expressed TCRB transcripts. Generated by immunoSEQ multiplex PCR, the TCRdb table keeps only in-frame clones and is missing some. The sample shows some 300,000 clones, approximately 8.1% of them seen only once. Many counts were recorded for this clone. This clonotype was obtained from a woman under 30 in good health. The rearrangement links TRBV11-1 to TRBJ2-1; no clear D gene. The sequenced material came from central memory CD4+ T cells from blood. Here the CDR3 reads CASSLVWGSYNEQFF. The CDR3 bases are TGTGCCAGCAGCTTAGTATGGGGATCCTACAATGAGCAGTTCTTC.